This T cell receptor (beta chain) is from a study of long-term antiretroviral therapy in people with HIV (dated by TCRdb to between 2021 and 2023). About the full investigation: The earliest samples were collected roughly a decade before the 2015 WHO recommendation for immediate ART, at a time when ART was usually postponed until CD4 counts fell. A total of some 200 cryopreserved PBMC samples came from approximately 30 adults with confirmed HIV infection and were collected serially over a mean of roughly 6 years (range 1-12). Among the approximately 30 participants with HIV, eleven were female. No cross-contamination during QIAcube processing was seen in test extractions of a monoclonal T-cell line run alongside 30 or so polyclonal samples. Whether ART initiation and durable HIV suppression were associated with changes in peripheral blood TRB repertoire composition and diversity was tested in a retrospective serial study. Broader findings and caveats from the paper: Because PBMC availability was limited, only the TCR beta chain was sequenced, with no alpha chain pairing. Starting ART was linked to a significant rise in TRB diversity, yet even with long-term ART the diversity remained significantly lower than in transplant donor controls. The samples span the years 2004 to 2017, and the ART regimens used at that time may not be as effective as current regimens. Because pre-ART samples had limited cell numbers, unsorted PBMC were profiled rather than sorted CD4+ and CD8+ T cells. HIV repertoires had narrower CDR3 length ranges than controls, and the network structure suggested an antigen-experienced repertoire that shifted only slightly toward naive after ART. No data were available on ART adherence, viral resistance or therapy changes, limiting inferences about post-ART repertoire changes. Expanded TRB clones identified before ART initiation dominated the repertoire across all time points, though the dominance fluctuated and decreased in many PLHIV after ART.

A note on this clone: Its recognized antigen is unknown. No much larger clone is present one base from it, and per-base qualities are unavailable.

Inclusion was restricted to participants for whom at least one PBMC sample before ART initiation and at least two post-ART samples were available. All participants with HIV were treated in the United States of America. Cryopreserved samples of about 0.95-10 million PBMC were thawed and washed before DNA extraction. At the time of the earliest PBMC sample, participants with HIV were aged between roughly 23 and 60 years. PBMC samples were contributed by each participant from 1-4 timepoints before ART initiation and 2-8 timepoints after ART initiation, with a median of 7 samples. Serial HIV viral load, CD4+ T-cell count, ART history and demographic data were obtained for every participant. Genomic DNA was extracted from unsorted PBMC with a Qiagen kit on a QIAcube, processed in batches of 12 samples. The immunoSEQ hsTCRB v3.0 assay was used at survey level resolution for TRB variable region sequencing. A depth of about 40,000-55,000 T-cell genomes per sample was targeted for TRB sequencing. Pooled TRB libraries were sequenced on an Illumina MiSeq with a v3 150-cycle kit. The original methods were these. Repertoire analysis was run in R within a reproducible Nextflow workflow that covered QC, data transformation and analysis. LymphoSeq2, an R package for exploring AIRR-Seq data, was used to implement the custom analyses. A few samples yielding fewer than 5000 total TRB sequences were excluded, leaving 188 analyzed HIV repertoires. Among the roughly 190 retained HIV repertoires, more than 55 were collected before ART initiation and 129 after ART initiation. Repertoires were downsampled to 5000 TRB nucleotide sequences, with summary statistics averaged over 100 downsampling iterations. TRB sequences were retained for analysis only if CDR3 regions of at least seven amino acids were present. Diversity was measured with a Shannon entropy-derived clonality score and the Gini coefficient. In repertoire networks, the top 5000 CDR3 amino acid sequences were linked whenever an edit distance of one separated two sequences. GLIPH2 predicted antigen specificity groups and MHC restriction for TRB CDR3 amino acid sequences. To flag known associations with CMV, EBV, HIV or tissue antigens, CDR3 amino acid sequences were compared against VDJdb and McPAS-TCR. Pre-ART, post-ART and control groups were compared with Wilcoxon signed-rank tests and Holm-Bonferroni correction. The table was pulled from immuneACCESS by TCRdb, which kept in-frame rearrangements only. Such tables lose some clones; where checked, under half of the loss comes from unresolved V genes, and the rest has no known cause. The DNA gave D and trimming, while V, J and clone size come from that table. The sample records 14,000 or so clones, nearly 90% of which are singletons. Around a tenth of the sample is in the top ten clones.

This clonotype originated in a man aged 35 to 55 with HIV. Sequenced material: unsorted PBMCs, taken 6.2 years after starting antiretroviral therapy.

The nucleotide sequence is TGTGCCAGCAGCCCATCCGGGACAGGGGGCGGGTACGAGCAGTACTTC. It encodes CASSPSGTGGGYEQYF. Recombination connected TRBV7-9 to TRBJ2-7; 12 central bases correspond to TRBD1. The germline V and J ends show losses of 5 bases and 4 bases respectively, and no gene match explains 9 bases of the junction. The CDR3 covers 16 residues, taking in both the cysteine and the phenylalanine. Here the CDR3 DNA is all that survives: 48 bases in frame from base 1. CDR1 is given as SEHNR and CDR2 as FQNEAQ, both from the germline V gene (reference sequence).